These T cell receptor beta chains were read from a single sample in a study of shared T cell receptors in the human thymus. The data were produced by immunoSEQ multiplex PCR, yet TCRdb's version contains in-frame clones alone and is incomplete. The table includes 650,000 to 950,000 clones, over 75% detected once. The same sample was also studied in work on human thymus T cells.

The material sequenced was thymocytes. The receptors come from a girl under two years old with a congenital heart defect. Each CDR3 is given with its conserved first and last residue. Fields, in order: D gene, clone size, J gene, V gene, CDR3 DNA, CDR3 protein. The D gene is left open where the match is weak. Not every row has a clone size; where given, it reads once, few, many or a size class.

- - TRBJ2-3 TRBV5-1 TGCGCCAGCAGCTTGCAGGGGGGTACAGATACGCAGTATTTT CASSLQGGTDTQYF
- - TRBJ1-2 TRBV7-9 TGTGCCAGCAGCCTCAACCCCACTAGTGGCTACACCTTC CASSLNPTSGYTF
- few TRBJ1-1 TRBV5-1 TGCGCCAGCAGCTTGCGGGGGGTAGTCTCTGAAGCTTTCTTT CASSLRGVVSEAFF
TRBD1 - TRBJ1-5 TRBV28 TGTGCCAGCAGAAGAAGACAGGGGCAGCCCCAGCATTTT CASRRRQGQPQHF
- - TRBJ1-6 TRBV6-6 TGTGCCAGCAGTTACTCGACTCGACTGAGAGATTCACCCCTCCACTTT CASSYSTRLRDSPLHF
- - TRBJ1-2 TRBV5-1 TGCGCCAGCAGCTTGGTGGAGGTCCCGCGGGTACCTAACTATGGCTACACCTTC CASSLVEVPRVPNYGYTF
- - TRBJ1-5 TRBV7-2 TGTGCCAGCAGCTTGAGCGGGAATCAGCCCCAGCATTTT CASSLSGNQPQHF
- - TRBJ2-2 TRBV10-1 TGCGCCAGCAGCGCCGGGACATCGAACACCGGGGAGCTGTTTTTT CASSAGTSNTGELFF
- - TRBJ1-2 TRBV30 TGTTCCGGGCGACTACGGATTAACTATGGCTACACCTTC CSGRLRINYGYTF
- - TRBJ1-2 TRBV5-6 TGTGCCAGCAGCTCCTACAGGAACTATGGCTACACCTTC CASSSYRNYGYTF
TRBD1 - TRBJ1-1 TRBV10-3 TGTGCCATCAGCGCACAGGGGACGAACACTGAAGCTTTCTTT CAISAQGTNTEAFF
- - TRBJ1-1 TRBV14 TGTGCCAGCAGCCAAGACGCCGACAGGAACACTGAAGCTTTCTTT CASSQDADRNTEAFF
- - TRBJ1-6 TRBV30 TGTGCCTGGAGTGTACCCCTGGACGACAGGAGCTCCTATAATTCACCCCTCCACTTT CAWSVPLDDRSSYNSPLHF
- once TRBJ1-2 TRBV6-1 TGTGCCAGCAGGGTCTATGGAGGAGGTGGGTATGGCTACACCTTC CASRVYGGGGYGYTF
- - TRBJ1-2 TRBV5-1 TGCGCCAGCAGCGGGGGGGGTGGCTACACCTTC CASSGGGGYTF
TRBD1 - TRBJ1-2 TRBV5-1 TGCGCCAGCAGCTTCGGGACAGCCTATGGCTACACCTTC CASSFGTAYGYTF
TRBD2 - TRBJ2-3 TRBV27 TGTGCCAGCAGACCACGGACTAGCGCGACCATACCCCCTAGCACAGATACGCAGTATTTT CASRPRTSATIPPSTDTQYF
TRBD1 - TRBJ1-2 TRBV9 TGTGCCAGCAGGAAAGTCCCCGGACAGGGGGGGGACTATGGCTACACCTTC CASRKVPGQGGDYGYTF
- - TRBJ1-1 TRBV27 TGTGCCAGCAGTTTAGGGGGCTGGCTTGGGGAGAACACTGAAGCTTTCTTT CASSLGGWLGENTEAFF
- - TRBJ1-2 TRBV28 TGTGCCAGCAGTACAGGTTATGGCTACACCTTC CASSTGYGYTF
TRBD2 - TRBJ2-1 TRBV5-1 TGCGCCAGCAGCTGTCGCCTAGCGGGGCCCGATGAGCAGTTCTTC CASSCRLAGPDEQFF
- few TRBJ1-1 TRBV27 TGTGCCAGCAGTTCCCTAGAGGGGGACCGGAATACAAACACTGAAGCTTTCTTT CASSSLEGDRNTNTEAFF
- once TRBJ2-1 TRBV30 TGTGCCACAGGGCTATACAATGAGCAGTTCTTC CATGLYNEQFF
- - TRBJ2-3 TRBV7-8 TGTGCCAGCAGCTTAGAGGGGCCTAGCACAGATACGCAGTATTTT CASSLEGPSTDTQYF
TRBD1 - TRBJ2-7 TRBV4-1 TGCGCCAGCAGCCACCGGGACAGGGGTTACGAGCAGTACTTC CASSHRDRGYEQYF
- - TRBJ1-5 TRBV27 TGTGCCAGCAGTGTCGGGGGGAGCAATCAGCCCCAGCATTTT CASSVGGSNQPQHF
- - TRBJ1-6 TRBV9 TGTGCCAGCAGCGTCACGAGCCGGCCTCCAGGATATAATTCACCCCTCCACTTT CASSVTSRPPGYNSPLHF
- few TRBJ1-6 TRBV5-1 TGCGCCAGCAGCTTGAACCGACAGAATAATTCACCCCTCCACTTT CASSLNRQNNSPLHF
- - TRBJ2-7 TRBV2 TGTGCCAGCAGTGAAGCCTTTACAGGGTTGAGACGCTACGAGCAGTACTTC CASSEAFTGLRRYEQYF
- - TRBJ2-1 TRBV7-2 TGTGCCAGCACCATAGGGGTGCATGAGCAGTTCTTC CASTIGVHEQFF
TRBD1 - TRBJ1-2 TRBV6-5 TGTGCCAGCAGTGAGGGACAGGGGGACTATGGCTACACCTTC CASSEGQGDYGYTF
TRBD1 - TRBJ2-7 TRBV19 TGTGCCAGTAGTCACAGGGGGACCTACGAGCAGTACTTC CASSHRGTYEQYF
TRBD1 - TRBJ1-2 TRBV14 TGTGCCAGCAGCCAAGTGGACAGGGCAGATGGCTACACCTTC CASSQVDRADGYTF
TRBD2 - TRBJ2-2 TRBV15 TGTGCCACCAGCAGATCGAAAATACTAGCGGGGGGGGCTGAAACCGGGGAGCTGTTTTTT CATSRSKILAGGAETGELFF
TRBD1 - TRBJ2-7 TRBV5-1 TGCGCCAGCAGCTTACCGGGACAGACTAACGAGCAGTACTTC CASSLPGQTNEQYF
TRBD1 - TRBJ2-7 TRBV7-9 TGTGCCAGCAGCCCGGACAGGGCTAGGTACGAGCAGTACTTC CASSPDRARYEQYF
- - TRBJ1-6 TRBV5-6 TGTGCCAGCAGCTCCTCGGGAGGAGGTAATTCACCCCTCCACTTT CASSSSGGGNSPLHF
TRBD1 - TRBJ2-7 TRBV2 TGTGCCAGCTTGAGGGACAGGTCCCACGAGCAGTACTTC CASLRDRSHEQYF
- - TRBJ2-1 TRBV18 TGTGCCAGCTCACCCGGGACACAGCCCTACAATGAGCAGTTCTTC CASSPGTQPYNEQFF
- - TRBJ1-4 TRBV5-1 TGCGCCAGCAGCGGCAGGGGCCTTCGGGAAAAACTGTTTTTT CASSGRGLREKLFF
TRBD1 - TRBJ1-2 TRBV28 TGTGCCAGCACCTCGGCGGACAGGGGGTATGGCTACACCTTC CASTSADRGYGYTF
- - TRBJ1-2 TRBV14 TGTGCCAGCAGCCAAGCTGGAGATTTCTGCGGCTACACCTTC CASSQAGDFCGYTF
TRBD2 - TRBJ2-3 TRBV5-1 TGCGCCAGCAGCCCCCCGGTCGATAGCGGGGGGTGGACAGATACGCAGTATTTT CASSPPVDSGGWTDTQYF
- - TRBJ1-5 TRBV28 TGTGCCAGCTGGAACCGGGACAAACATCAGCCCCAGCATTTT CASWNRDKHQPQHF
- - TRBJ1-3 TRBV7-8 TGTGCCAGCAGCTTCTTTGATGAGAACACCATATATTTT CASSFFDENTIYF
- - TRBJ1-2 TRBV5-5 TGTGCCAGCAGTTCGGGGGGGCTAAATGGCTACACCTTC CASSSGGLNGYTF
TRBD2 - TRBJ2-1 TRBV14 TGTGCCAGCAGCCGAGAGGATAGTAGCGGGGAGCTCAATGAGCAGTTCTTC CASSREDSSGELNEQFF
TRBD1 - TRBJ1-3 TRBV11-2 TGTGCCAGCAGCCCTCAGCACAGGGGGCGTGGAAACACCATATATTTT CASSPQHRGRGNTIYF
TRBD2 - TRBJ2-5 TRBV29-1 TGCAGCGCCCATGGCGGGGGTGAGACCCAGTACTTC CSAHGGGETQYF
TRBD1 - TRBJ1-2 TRBV5-6 TGTGCCAGCAGAATTGCCCCCGGACAGGGGAAGGGAAACTATGGCTACACCTTC CASRIAPGQGKGNYGYTF
- - TRBJ2-7 TRBV5-1 TGCGCCAGCACAGTGCCACAGGTCCCCACCTACGAGCAGTACTTC CASTVPQVPTYEQYF
- - TRBJ1-2 TRBV6-5 TGTGCCAGCAGCCCCCGGAGGGGATATGGCTACACCTTC CASSPRRGYGYTF
- once TRBJ2-3 TRBV14 TGTGCCAGCCGCCAGGGGAGTACGGATACGCAGTATTTT CASRQGSTDTQYF
- - TRBJ2-2 TRBV15 TGTGCCACCACCCCGACCCCGCGGCTAGGGAACACCGGGGAGCTGTTTTTT CATTPTPRLGNTGELFF
- - TRBJ1-1 TRBV5-8 TGTGCCAGCAGCCCCCGAGTCGGGAATGAAGCTTTCTTT CASSPRVGNEAFF
TRBD2 - TRBJ2-1 TRBV2 TGTGCCAGCACTTTTAGCGGGGGTACCAACAATGAGCAGTTCTTC CASTFSGGTNNEQFF
TRBD1 - TRBJ2-7 TRBV5-1 TGCGCCAGCAGCTTGGAAGTCCGGACAGGGGTTTTTTCCTACGAGCAGTACTTC CASSLEVRTGVFSYEQYF
- few TRBJ2-1 TRBV28 TGTGCCAGCAGTTTACGGGGGGCGTATGAGCAGTTCTTC CASSLRGAYEQFF
- once TRBJ1-2 TRBV18 TGTGCCAGCTCACCTGGCCAGATCCCGGGTTTCTTGGGCTACACCTTC CASSPGQIPGFLGYTF